Shown below are 20 T cell receptor beta chains from a single sample sequenced in a study of regulatory T cells in long-lasting Graves disease. Time point of the sample: newly diagnosed GD, antithyroid drugs for less than 3 months. The TCR library was prepared using RNA isolated from PBMCs. Library construction for TCR beta used iRepertoire HTBI primers and Arm-PCR of CDR3 regions. TCRdb reprocessed the multiplex PCR reads via MiXCR and lists one record per CDR3 protein. The sample lists about 560,000 distinct CDR3 sequences; about 16% were seen once. These data also formed part of another study, on T cells in Graves' hyperthyroidism and ophthalmopathy.

This material consisted of peripheral blood mononuclear cells (PBMCs), taken at new diagnosis, from a patient treated with antithyroid drugs. These TCRs come from a man aged 18 to 29 with Graves disease.

This clonotype was counted a single time. V and J are TRBV4-2 and TRBJ2-7, with 9 bases matching TRBD1. Germline CDR1 LGHNA, CDR2 YNFKEQ. This CDR3 region has 16 residues. V trimming: 3 bases; J trimming: 6 bases; junction bases outside the gene matches: 12. CDR3 sequence (DNA): TGTGCCAGCAGCCACCGCCCGGGACAGGGTTTACCCGAGCAGTACTTC. Its protein is CASSHRPGQGLPEQYF.

This clonotype came up many times. The V call is TRBV3-1, the J call TRBJ2-1, with TRBD2 matching 11 bases. The germline V gene has CDR1 LGHDT and CDR2 YNNKEL (reference sequence). V dropped 5 bases and J dropped 7; count of bases not matched to a gene: 4. The CDR3 covers 14 residues. The CDR3 protein is CASSTSGRVNEQFF. CDR3 bases: TGTGCCAGCAGCACTAGCGGGAGAGTTAATGAGCAGTTCTTC.

The sample holds a few counts of this clonotype. CDR3 coding DNA: TGCGCCAGCAGCCCCAGGTCCCTTATAGCCGACAGAAACACCATATATTTT. Its protein product is CASSPRSLIADRNTIYF. The V call is TRBV5-1, the J call TRBJ1-3; D ambiguous. Germline V gene lookup returns CDR1 SGHRS and CDR2 YFSETQ. V was shortened by 4 bases and J by 5 bases, with 22 bases between the two germline ends. The CDR3 is 17 residues long.

This clonotype occurred many times. This rearrangement joins TRBV30 to TRBJ1-1, with unresolved D. The V end was cut by 4 bases, the J end by 7 bases, with 4 bases between. CDR3 length equals 9 residues. Germline CDR1 is GTSNPN and CDR2 is SVGIG (reference sequence). CDR3 loop: CAWMVEAFF. The CDR3 bases are TGTGCCTGGATGGTTGAAGCTTTCTTT.

This rearrangement joins TRBV2 to TRBJ2-5; no reliable D call. Germline V gene data show CDR1 as SNHLY and CDR2 as FYNNEI. V lost 5 bases to trimming and J lost 0 bases, with 7 bases between them. This CDR3 region has 13 residues. The CDR3 reads CASSTEHQETQYF. DNA for the CDR3: TGTGCCAGCAGTACGGAACACCAAGAGACCCAGTACTTC.

Many counts were recorded for this clonotype. This chain connects TRBV5-1 to TRBJ1-3; the match to TRBD1 covers 7 bases. CDR3 size: 14 residues. In germline, CDR1 is SGHRS, CDR2 YFSETQ. The junction had 4 bases not matched to a gene; V was cut back by 5 bases and J by 2 bases. The CDR3 DNA is TGCGCCAGCAGGGATGACAGGGCTGGAAACACCATATATTTT. Amino acid sequence: CASRDDRAGNTIYF.

This clonotype was seen ten or more times. This chain uses TRBV24-1 with TRBJ2-3, with D unclear. Trimming took off 2 bases at V and 3 bases at J, with 5 bases between the two ends. Germline V CDR1 and CDR2: KGHDR, SFDVKD. CDR3 length equals 13 residues. CDR3 loop: CATSDSFTDTQYF. In nucleotides, the CDR3 is TGTGCCACCAGTGATTCCTTTACAGATACGCAGTATTTT.

In this sample, this clonotype turned up a few times. The rearrangement uses TRBV5-1 and TRBJ2-5, with D perhaps matching TRBD2 (5 bases). Germline assignment: CDR1 SGHRS and CDR2 YFSETQ. V dropped 4 bases and J dropped 4 bases, with 17 bases sitting between them. The CDR3 is 15 residues long. The CDR3 protein is CASSPEGGGGETQYF. CDR3 sequence (DNA): TGCGCCAGCAGCCCCGAGGGCGGAGGCGGAGAGACCCAGTACTTC.

This clonotype has at least ten counts. This CDR3 reads CASSPEAGAGDTQYF. The CDR3 nucleotides read TGTGCCAGCAGTCCCGAGGCGGGAGCCGGAGATACGCAGTATTTT. The chain combines TRBV2 with TRBJ2-3; the match to TRBD2 covers 7 bases. The CDR3 has 15 amino acids. From germline, CDR1 is SNHLY and CDR2 FYNNEI. Trimming at V came to 5 bases and at J to 5 bases, leaving 10 bases not matched to a gene.

In its sample, this clonotype was seen a few times. The rearrangement links TRBV6-2 or TRBV6-3 to TRBJ2-7; TRBD2 is a possible D gene (6 bases). Germline CDR1 and CDR2: MNHEY and SVGEGT. With 7 bases removed from V and 3 bases from J, the gap between germline ends came to 16 bases. CDR3 length: 14 residues. CDR3 sequence: CASTRTGLNYEQYF. The CDR3 coding sequence is TGTGCCAGCACCAGGACGGGACTTAACTACGAGCAGTACTTC.

This clonotype was counted only a few times. The chain is built from TRBV2 and TRBJ2-2, with TRBD2 matching over 14 bases. Germline lookup yields CDR1 SNHLY and CDR2 FYNNEI. The CDR3 runs 19 residues. With 7 bases clipped from V and 0 bases from J, the junction kept 10 bases outside the gene matches. The DNA for the CDR3 is TGTGCCAGCAACGACGAGGGACTAGCGGGAGTCCCGAACACCGGGGAGCTGTTTTTT. Protein product: CASNDEGLAGVPNTGELFF.

This chain links TRBV19 with TRBJ2-7, with TRBD1 matching 8 bases. This CDR3 spans 15 amino acids. Germline CDR1 is LNHDA and CDR2 is SQIVND (reference sequence). Losses at the gene ends were 7 bases for V and 3 bases for J; bases not matched to a gene: 11. This chain's CDR3 is CASKTRTGPFYEQYF. For the CDR3, the DNA is TGTGCCAGTAAAACCCGGACAGGGCCCTTCTACGAGCAGTACTTC.

The chain links TRBV20-1 to TRBJ2-3; D could derive from TRBD1 or TRBD2 (5 bases each). This CDR3 spans 16 amino acids. Germline V gene lookup returns CDR1 DFQATT and CDR2 SNEGSKA (reference sequence). V lost 0 bases and J lost 2, with 15 bases in between. This CDR3 is CSAREARGTDTDTQYF. For the CDR3, the DNA is TGCAGTGCTAGAGAGGCCCGGGGCACAGACACAGATACGCAGTATTTT.

This clonotype was detected many times. The chain links TRBV11-2 to TRBJ2-5; maybe TRBD2 (5 bases). Germline assignment: CDR1 SGHAT and CDR2 FQNNGV. Trimming took off 1 base at V and 5 bases at J, with 14 bases between the two ends. The CDR3 is made up of 15 amino acids. CDR3 region: CASSLVALGGETQYF. The CDR3 DNA sequence: TGTGCCAGCAGCTTAGTAGCGTTGGGCGGGGAGACCCAGTACTTC.

This clonotype was seen repeatedly, ten times or more. The chain combines TRBV2 with TRBJ2-3, with D maybe TRBD2 (6 bases). The germline V gene has CDR1 SNHLY and CDR2 FYNNEI. V lost 4 bases, J lost 0 bases, and 11 bases lay in between. This CDR3 comprises 15 residues. The CDR3, as DNA: TGTGCCAGCAGTGCGGCGGGAACTAGCACAGATACGCAGTATTTT. The encoded protein is CASSAAGTSTDTQYF.

This clonotype was seen only a few times. The chain uses TRBV15 and TRBJ2-1; possibly TRBD2 for D (5 bases). Germline V CDR1 and CDR2: LNHNV, YYDKDF (reference sequence). This CDR3 is 15 amino acids long. V dropped 5 bases and J dropped 0 bases, with 11 bases sitting between them. The CDR3 reads CATSPDWSSYNEQFF. CDR3 in DNA: TGTGCCACCAGCCCGGACTGGAGCTCCTACAATGAGCAGTTCTTC.

This clonotype was seen more than once but under ten times. The chain is built from TRBV20-1 and TRBJ1-6; 10 positions match TRBD1. The germline V gene has CDR1 DFQATT and CDR2 SNEGSKA (reference sequence). The CDR3 runs to 13 residues. The V gene end was trimmed by 6 bases and the J gene end by 9 bases; junction bases not matched to a gene: 5. CDR3 residues: CSASRDRGSPLHF. Written as DNA, the CDR3 is TGCAGTGCAAGCCGGGACAGGGGTTCACCCCTCCACTTT.

In this sample, this clonotype turned up many times. The chain has TRBV11-2 and TRBJ2-2; TRBD1 might be the D (6 bases). The CDR3 is 14 residues long. V was cut by 4 bases and J by 7 bases, with 13 bases left in between. Germline V gene data show CDR1 as SGHAT and CDR2 as FQNNGV. CDR3: CASSSIQGSGELFF. The CDR3 DNA sequence: TGTGCCAGCAGCTCCATACAGGGAAGCGGGGAGCTGTTTTTT. Full variable domain (missing parts from reference TRBV11-2 and TRBJ2-2): EAGVAQSPRYKIIEKRQSVAFWCNPISGHATLYWYQQILGQGPKLLIQFQNNGVVDDSQLPKDRFSAERLKGVDSTLKIQPAKLEDSAVYLCASSSIQGSGELFFGEGSRLTVL.

Only a few counts were recorded for this clonotype. The CDR3 sequence is CASSYKPGQESNEQFF. The CDR3 DNA reads TGCGCCAGCAGCTACAAACCGGGACAGGAATCCAATGAGCAGTTCTTC. The chain uses TRBV5-1 and TRBJ2-1, with 8 bases identical to TRBD1. Trimming removed 3 bases from V and 6 bases from J; junction bases left unmatched: 11. This CDR3 has 16 amino acids. CDR1 and CDR2 (germline): SGHRS, YFSETQ.

This clonotype was counted many times. The chain links TRBV6-2 or TRBV6-3 to TRBJ2-3; D possibly corresponds to TRBD2 (5 bases). This CDR3 spans 15 amino acids. Per the germline V gene, CDR1 is MNHEY and CDR2 is SVGEGT. V shed 5 bases and J shed 0 bases, with 12 bases lying between them. Here the CDR3 reads CASSDAAASTDTQYF. In nucleotides, the CDR3 is TGTGCCAGCAGTGATGCAGCGGCTAGCACAGATACGCAGTATTTT.